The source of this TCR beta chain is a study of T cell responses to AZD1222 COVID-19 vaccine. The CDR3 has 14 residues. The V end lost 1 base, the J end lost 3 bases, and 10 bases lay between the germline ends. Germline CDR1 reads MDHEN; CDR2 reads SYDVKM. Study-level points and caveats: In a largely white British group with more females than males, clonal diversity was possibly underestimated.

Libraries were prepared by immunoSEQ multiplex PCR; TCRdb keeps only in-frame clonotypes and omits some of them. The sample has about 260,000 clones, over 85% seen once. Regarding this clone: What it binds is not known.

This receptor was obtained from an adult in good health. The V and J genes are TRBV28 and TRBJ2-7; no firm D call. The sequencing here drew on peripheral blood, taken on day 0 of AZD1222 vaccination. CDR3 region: CASSLYALVYEQYF. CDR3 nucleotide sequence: TGTGCCAGCAGTTTATACGCGTTGGTCTACGAGCAGTACTTC.